The rows below give T cell receptor beta chains drawn from one sample of a study of OX40 agonist ivuxolimab in advanced cancers. Generated by immunoSEQ multiplex PCR, the TCRdb table keeps only in-frame clones and is missing some. The sample records tens of thousands of clones, about 88% being singletons. The specimen was CD4+ or CD8+ T cells sorted from blood, collected in a trial of the OX40 agonist ivuxolimab. The receptors derive from an adult with an advanced solid tumor such as melanoma, head and neck, liver or kidney cancer. The CDR3 runs from the conserved cysteine through the conserved F or W. D genes are given only for firm matches. Rows may omit the clone size; those that give it use once, few, many or a size class.

V	J	length	D	size	DNA	CDR3
TRBV28	TRBJ2-5	15	.	once	TGTGCCAGCTCGAGAGCTGGGGGGCGGCAAGAGACCCAGTACTTC	CASSRAGGRQETQYF
TRBV11-3	TRBJ2-3	14	TRBD2	.	TGTGCCAGCAGCTCACTAGCGGGGGATAATACGCAGTATTTT	CASSSLAGDNTQYF
TRBV5-8	TRBJ2-3	15	.	.	TGTGCCAGCAGCCTACGGGGGGCCGGCACAGATACGCAGTATTTT	CASSLRGAGTDTQYF
TRBV23-1	TRBJ2-3	16	TRBD2	.	TGCGCCAGCAGTCAAACTAGCGGGAGGGCCAAAGATACGCAGTATTTT	CASSQTSGRAKDTQYF
TRBV27	TRBJ1-4	14	.	.	TGTGCCAGCCGTAGACTAGTCACTAATGAAAAACTGTTTTTT	CASRRLVTNEKLFF
TRBV18	TRBJ2-3	15	.	.	TGTGCCAGCTCACTATACGCCGACGGAACAGATACGCAGTATTTT	CASSLYADGTDTQYF
TRBV4-3	TRBJ1-1	13	.	.	TGCGCCAGCAGCCAGGATCCCCAGACTGAAGCTTTCTTT	CASSQDPQTEAFF
TRBV11-2	TRBJ2-1	14	.	.	TGTGCCAGCAGCAAGGGCCTCAGGGGCGATGAGCAGTTCTTC	CASSKGLRGDEQFF
TRBV30	TRBJ2-3	12	.	.	TGTGCCTGGGGCCTCTTCCAGGATACGCAGTATTTT	CAWGLFQDTQYF
TRBV6-5	TRBJ2-1	14	.	.	TGTGCCAGCAGTTACTCTGGGATACCGGGAGAGCAGTTCTTC	CASSYSGIPGEQFF
TRBV30	TRBJ1-2	13	TRBD1	.	TGTGCCTGGAGCCTCGGACAGGGTAAAGGCTACACCTTC	CAWSLGQGKGYTF
TRBV9	TRBJ1-1	14	.	.	TGTGCCAGCAGCCCCGGACCGGGGGACACTGAAGCTTTCTTT	CASSPGPGDTEAFF
TRBV25-1	TRBJ2-1	15	TRBD2	few	TGTGCCAGCAGTGACGGATGGGGCGGGAGACCGAAGCCGTTCTTC	CASSDGWGGRPKPFF
TRBV6-1	TRBJ2-7	13	.	.	TGTGCCAGCAGCGACAGGACCGCGGGGGAGCAGTACTTC	CASSDRTAGEQYF
TRBV19	TRBJ1-1	14	.	.	TGTGCCAGTTGCGATTACGGGAGGAACACTGAAGCTTTCTTT	CASCDYGRNTEAFF
TRBV6-5	TRBJ1-3	14	.	.	TGTGCCAGCAGTTTTCGGGGTTCCGGAAACACCATATATTTT	CASSFRGSGNTIYF
TRBV7-6	TRBJ1-6	16	.	.	TGTGCCAGCAGCTTAGTATCAGGGCCGGGAAATTCACCCCTCCACTTT	CASSLVSGPGNSPLHF
TRBV30	TRBJ1-5	13	.	few	TGTGCCTGGTCAAGTCAGGGAAATCAGCCCCAGCATTTT	CAWSSQGNQPQHF
TRBV9	TRBJ2-2	16	TRBD2	.	TGTGCCAGCACCCAAACTTCTAGCGGGAGAACCGGGGAGCTGTTTTTT	CASTQTSSGRTGELFF
TRBV5-1	TRBJ1-3	16	TRBD1	once	TGCGCCAGCAGCTTGGGACAGGGGTTACCTGGAAACACCATATATTTT	CASSLGQGLPGNTIYF
TRBV19	TRBJ1-6	15	.	few	TGTGCCAGTAGTATAGCAAGGCAGCAGAATTCACCCCTCCACTTT	CASSIARQQNSPLHF
TRBV15	TRBJ2-5	15	.	.	TGTGCCACCAGCAGAGACGGGTGGGGCGTAGAGACCCAGTACTTC	CATSRDGWGVETQYF
TRBV11-2	TRBJ2-2	15	TRBD2	.	TGTGCCAGCAGCCGCGGGGGAACGAACACCGGGGAGCTGTTTTTT	CASSRGGTNTGELFF
TRBV7-2	TRBJ1-5	15	TRBD1	once	TGTGCCAGCAGCTCACAGGGGGCAAGCAATCAGCCCCAGCATTTT	CASSSQGASNQPQHF
TRBV7-3	TRBJ2-1	13	.	.	TGTGCCAGCAGCTTATCGGGGCAGAATGAGCAGTTCTTC	CASSLSGQNEQFF
TRBV10-3	TRBJ2-7	13	TRBD1	.	TGTGCCATCAGCCGGGACAGGGGACACGAGCAGTACTTC	CAISRDRGHEQYF